These 5 T cell receptor beta chains share one sample of origin, sequenced in a study of blood T cell repertoires in COVID-19 (dated by TCRdb to 2019 to 2021). Library generation was performed with the immunoSEQ multiplex PCR assay. TCRdb took over this immuneACCESS table, retaining in-frame rearrangements with V and J assigned. Such tables are incomplete; in checked studies, under half of the missing clones stem from an unresolved V gene, and the remainder is unexplained. In this sample the table shows approximately 20,000 clones, roughly 88% of which occur a single time. 15% to 20% of the sample is in the top ten clones. The sequencing sample was made of peripheral blood. The receptors here all came from a human donor in a cohort sampled during active COVID-19.

The chain employs TRBV9 and TRBJ2-1; 10 nucleotides line up with TRBD2. After removal of 0 bases from V and 8 bases from J, the junction contained 5 bases not matched to a gene. The germline V gene has CDR1 SGDLS and CDR2 YYNGEE. The CDR3 consists of 15 residues. CDR3 sequence reads: CASSVVASGSDEQFF. Written as DNA, the CDR3 is TGTGCCAGCAGCGTAGTGGCTAGCGGGAGCGATGAGCAGTTCTTC.

The J gene is TRBJ1-3, the V gene TRBV19, with a possible D match to TRBD1 (6 bases). CDR1 is LNHDA and CDR2 is SQIVND in the germline V gene (reference sequence). V lost 6 bases and J 2 bases, leaving 11 bases between the germline ends. This CDR3 has 14 amino acids. DNA of the CDR3: TGTGCCAGTAGACAGGGATCGGCTGGAAACACCATATATTTT. Its protein is CASRQGSAGNTIYF.

The chain joins TRBV6-5 to TRBJ1-1; perhaps TRBD1 as D (5 bases). Trimming took off 6 bases at V and 0 bases at J, with 11 bases between the two ends. From germline, CDR1 is MNHEY and CDR2 SVGAGI. The CDR3 is 14 residues long. CDR3 loop: CASSRQSMNTEAFF. The CDR3 bases are TGTGCCAGCAGCCGACAGAGCATGAACACTGAAGCTTTCTTT.

The chain carries TRBV11-2 and TRBJ2-5, with D possibly TRBD2 on 5 matching bases. V lost 2 bases, J lost 7 bases, and 17 bases lay in between. CDR3 length: 15 residues. Germline loops: CDR1 SGHAT, CDR2 FQNNGV. The CDR3 protein is CASSLMRASEGTQYF. DNA of the CDR3: TGTGCCAGCAGCTTAATGCGGGCTAGTGAGGGGACCCAGTACTTC.

This rearrangement joins TRBV30 to TRBJ1-1; D gene unclear. The germline V gene encodes CDR1 GTSNPN and CDR2 SVGIG (reference sequence). The CDR3 spans 17 residues. Trimming left V 4 bases short and J 4 bases short, with 25 bases between. CDR3 sequence (DNA): TGTGCCTGGACCGTGGGAGGAGCACAAACATGGGGCACTGAAGCTTTCTTT. It is translated as CAWTVGGAQTWGTEAFF.